Each of the 15 T cell receptor beta chains below was sequenced from the same sample in a study of blood T cells in healthy people across ages. Through a sample-barcoded 5' primer and a J-beta primer mix, a second PCR was run for roughly 6 to 12 cycles. MiXCR was run by TCRdb on the 5' RACE reads, yielding one entry per CDR3 protein. The sample holds 730,000 or so distinct CDR3 sequences; less than 45% are singletons and the top ten take about 30%. Source material: blood. The origin of the receptors is a man older than 75 in good health.

The chain employs TRBV28 and TRBJ2-1, with TRBD1 as a possible D gene (6 bases). This CDR3 has 16 amino acids. V lost 5 bases and J 1 base, leaving 15 bases between the germline ends. Germline V gene sequence: CDR1 MDHEN, CDR2 SYDVKM. The CDR3 DNA follows: TGTGCCAGCAGTCCATTGACAGGTAGTTCCTACAATGAGCAGTTCTTC. Its translation is CASSPLTGSSYNEQFF. Drawing the rest from reference TRBV28 and TRBJ2-1, the complete variable domain is DVKVTQSSRYLVKRTGEKVFLECVQDMDHENMFWYRQDPGLGLRLIYFSYDVKMKEKGDIPEGYSVSREKKERFSLILESASTNQTSMYLCASSPLTGSSYNEQFFGPGTRLTVL.

This chain joins TRBV25-1 and TRBJ2-7, with 8 bases aligning to TRBD1. V shed 5 bases and J 5 bases; nucleotides not matched to a gene: 11. CDR3 length equals 15 residues. CDR1 MGHDK and CDR2 SYGVNS come from the germline V gene. CDR3 region: CASSPGQAARNEQYF. The CDR3 DNA follows: TGTGCCAGCAGTCCGGGACAGGCCGCGCGAAACGAGCAGTACTTC.

This chain connects TRBV30 to TRBJ2-1; a weak D match, TRBD2 (6 bases). V was cut by 8 bases and J by 2 bases, with 7 bases left in between. This CDR3 is 11 amino acids long. The germline V gene encodes CDR1 GTSNPN and CDR2 SVGIG (reference sequence). CDR3 bases: TGTGCCCGGACTACCTACAATGAGCAGTTCTTC. As protein: CARTTYNEQFF.

There are a few counts of this clonotype. The CDR3 loop reads CSARGLWDIQYF. CDR3 sequence (DNA): TGCAGTGCTAGGGGGCTCTGGGACATTCAGTACTTC. The J gene is TRBJ2-4, the V gene TRBV20-1; D perhaps matches TRBD1 (5 bases). V lost 3 bases and J 8 bases, leaving 11 bases between the germline ends. This CDR3 contains 12 residues. The germline V gene has CDR1 DFQATT and CDR2 SNEGSKA (reference sequence).

The chain couples TRBV7-9 to TRBJ1-2, with D uncertain. Germline CDR1 and CDR2: SEHNR and FQNEAQ (reference sequence). CDR3 length equals 14 residues. V lost 1 base, J lost 3 bases, and 9 bases lay in between. The CDR3 spells CASSLGADYYGYTF. In DNA, the CDR3 is TGTGCCAGCAGCTTAGGAGCAGATTACTATGGCTACACCTTC.

This clonotype was detected only once. The V call is TRBV6-5, the J call TRBJ2-5; weak D call: TRBD2 (6 bases). CDR3 size: 16 residues. The germline CDR1 and CDR2 sequences are MNHEY and SVGAGI. Trimming took 5 bases from V and 5 from J, leaving 21 bases between them. CDR3 nucleotide sequence: TGTGCCAGCAGTCGCTTACTCCGCGGGGAAGGGGAGACCCAGTACTTC. This codes for CASSRLLRGEGETQYF.

There are a few counts of this clonotype. The CDR3 sequence is CSARLTVYHNEQFF. The CDR3 DNA is TGCAGTGCTAGACTGACCGTCTATCACAATGAGCAGTTCTTC. The V call is TRBV20-1, the J call TRBJ2-1; D unresolved. V was cut by 2 bases and J by 5 bases, with 13 bases left in between. Per the germline V gene, CDR1 is DFQATT and CDR2 is SNEGSKA (reference sequence). The CDR3 is 14 amino acids.

V is TRBV9 and J is TRBJ1-4; D is possibly TRBD1 (5 bases). The CDR3 covers 15 residues. The germline V and J ends were trimmed by 7 bases and 8 bases, with 21 bases remaining between them. The germline gives CDR1 SGDLS, CDR2 YYNGEE. CDR3 region: CASARSGQELEKLFF. CDR3 coding DNA: TGTGCCAGCGCAAGATCAGGACAAGAGTTAGAAAAACTGTTTTTT.

The chain couples TRBV14 to TRBJ2-7; 8 bases are a match to TRBD1. Per germline, CDR1 SGHDN and CDR2 FVKESK. The CDR3 has 15 residues. V lost 1 base, J lost 4 bases, and 6 bases stayed unmatched. CDR3: CASSQAGTGLYEQYF. The CDR3 DNA reads TGTGCCAGCAGCCAAGCTGGGACAGGATTATACGAGCAGTACTTC.

The chain carries TRBV6-4 and TRBJ2-3, with 8 bases identical to TRBD2. Germline trimming cut 6 bases from V and 3 bases from J; bases unmatched to any gene: 17. Germline V lookup: CDR1 MRHNA, CDR2 SNTAGT. The CDR3 contains 18 residues. The CDR3 is CASSGPTTGGGGTDTQYF. In DNA form, the CDR3 reads TGTGCCAGCAGCGGCCCAACTACGGGAGGCGGGGGGACAGATACGCAGTATTTT.

The chain couples TRBV20-1 to TRBJ2-1; maybe TRBD2 (7 bases). This CDR3 region has 14 residues. Trimming cost V 2 bases and J 4 bases, with 12 bases left between them. CDR1 and CDR2 from the germline V gene are DFQATT and SNEGSKA (reference sequence). As DNA, the CDR3 is TGCAGTGCTAGAATGGGGGGGCGATACAATGAGCAGTTCTTC. The encoded protein is CSARMGGRYNEQFF.

J is TRBJ1-1 and V is TRBV20-1; 7 positions agree with TRBD1. CDR1 and CDR2 from the germline V gene are DFQATT and SNEGSKA (reference sequence). Losses at the gene ends were 3 bases for V and 3 bases for J; bases not matched to a gene: 4. This CDR3 region has 13 residues. CDR3 in DNA: TGCAGTGCTAGTAGGGACAGTTACACTGAAGCTTTCTTT. Translated: CSASRDSYTEAFF.

Remarks on this clonotype: A read error may explain this, as a much larger clone is one base away. The chain's CDR3 is CSAGRTFDEQYF. CDR3 DNA: TGCAGCGCGGGACGGACCTTCGACGAGCAGTACTTC. The V gene is TRBV29-1, the J gene TRBJ2-7, with D perhaps matching TRBD1 or TRBD2 (5 bases each). The germline V gene encodes CDR1 SQVTM and CDR2 ANQGSEA. The CDR3 length is 12 residues. V gave up 7 bases and J gave up 5 bases, with 15 bases separating them.

This clonotype was detected a few times. The chain joins TRBV20-1 to TRBJ2-5, with D perhaps being TRBD1 or TRBD2 (6 bases each). Trimming took off 8 bases at V and 5 bases at J, with 21 bases between the two ends. The V gene's germline CDR1 is DFQATT and CDR2 SNEGSKA (reference sequence). This CDR3 is 14 amino acids long. Here the CDR3 DNA reads TGCAGTACCCACCCCAAAACAGGGAGGGAGACCCAGTACTTC. Its protein product is CSTHPKTGRETQYF.

The chain is built from TRBV7-2 and TRBJ1-6; TRBD1 agrees at 9 bases. The V segment lost 10 bases and the J segment 5 bases; nucleotides outside the gene matches: 6. Germline V gives CDR1 SGHTA, CDR2 FQGNSA. This CDR3 is built from 14 residues. DNA of the CDR3: TGTGCCACATCGGGACAGGGAGATAATTCACCCCTCCACTTT. It specifies CATSGQGDNSPLHF.